This T cell receptor (beta chain) came from a study of beta chain features in type 1 diabetes. Study-wide results and caveats: Reduced insertions and increased deletions marked VDJ junctions in type 1 diabetes patients. Moderate but significant shortening of TCRB CDR3s was recorded in all four CD4+ subsets from Type 1 diabetes patients.

Every donor provided one heparinised blood draw, which averaged about 110 mL. About this clone itself: Its antigen is not known.

Expressed TCRB transcripts got sequenced, as all isolated RNA was reverse transcribed. Libraries were prepared by immunoSEQ multiplex PCR; TCRdb keeps only in-frame clonotypes and omits some of them. The data show about 230,000 clones, more than 15% seen once. Specimen: naive CD4+ T cells from blood. The TCR sequence derives from a man under 40 with type 1 diabetes.

CDR3 in amino acids: CASSLVPRQTYEQYF. CDR3 nucleotide sequence: TGTGCCAGCAGCTTAGTTCCCAGACAGACCTACGAGCAGTACTTC. This chain connects TRBV7-9 to TRBJ2-7; D is possibly TRBD1 (5 bases). The CDR3 runs to 15 residues. Trimming cost V 1 base and J 2 bases, with 12 bases left between them. Per germline, CDR1 SEHNR and CDR2 FQNEAQ (reference sequence). Using reference TRBV7-9 and TRBJ2-7 for the parts outside the CDR3, the full variable domain is DTGVSQNPRHKITKRGQNVTFRCDPISEHNRLYWYRQTLGQGPEFLTYFQNEAQLEKSRLLSDRFSAERPKGSFSTLEIQRTEQGDSAMYLCASSLVPRQTYEQYFGPGTRLTVT.